Each of the 24 T cell receptor beta chains below was sequenced from the same sample in a study of PD-1 blockade in mismatch repair-deficient tumors. The protocol was immunoSEQ multiplex PCR, while the TCRdb copy is restricted to in-frame clones and leaves out a portion. The sample contains 11,000 to 15,000 clones, 70% to 85% of which appear only once. This specimen consisted of PBMCs, obtained approximately 14 weeks after starting pembrolizumab. These receptors all come from an adult with mismatch repair-deficient cancer.

The genes are TRBV16 and TRBJ1-3, with D possibly TRBD1 on 5 matching bases. V lost 4 bases to trimming and J lost 0 bases, with 19 bases between them. This CDR3 region has 18 residues. Germline values: CDR1 KGHSY, CDR2 FQNENV. DNA for the CDR3: TGTGCCAGCAGCCCCGGTATTATCAAGGACAACTCTGGAAACACCATATATTTT. It is translated as CASSPGIIKDNSGNTIYF.

The rearrangement joins TRBV11-1 to TRBJ1-6; TRBD1 matches at 8 bases. The V gene's germline CDR1 is SGHAT and CDR2 FQDESV (reference sequence). V gave up 5 bases and J gave up 10 bases; unmatched junction bases: 7. The CDR3 loop spans 14 amino acids. The CDR3 coding sequence is TGTGCCAGCAGCCCGAGGACAGGGCAATCACCCCTCCACTTT. This encodes CASSPRTGQSPLHF.

The rearrangement uses TRBV7-9 and TRBJ2-1; D might be TRBD2 (6 bases). The CDR3 spans 18 residues. V lost 1 base to trimming and J lost 3 bases, with 19 bases between them. Germline CDR1 reads SEHNR; CDR2 reads FQNEAQ (reference sequence). This chain's CDR3 is CASSLGTRRGRGYNEQFF. The CDR3 nucleotides are TGTGCCAGCAGCTTAGGTACCAGGAGGGGACGCGGCTACAATGAGCAGTTCTTC.

This rearrangement joins TRBV19 to TRBJ1-2, with 10 bases lining up with TRBD1. This CDR3 region has 16 residues. Trimming at V came to 7 bases and at J to 2 bases, leaving 10 bases not matched to a gene. In germline, CDR1 is LNHDA, CDR2 SQIVND (reference sequence). CDR3 coding DNA: TGTGCCAGTAATTTCCCTGGACAGGGGGTAAACTATGGCTACACCTTC. Translated, it gives CASNFPGQGVNYGYTF.

This clone was detected only once. The V and J genes are TRBV9 and TRBJ2-1; 8 bases map to TRBD2. V gave up 0 bases and J gave up 7 bases; unmatched junction bases: 6. Germline V gene data show CDR1 as SGDLS and CDR2 as YYNGEE. This CDR3 contains 15 residues. Written as DNA, the CDR3 is TGTGCCAGCAGCGTAGCGGGAGGGCCGGGGAATGAGCAGTTCTTC. This translates into CASSVAGGPGNEQFF. The variable domain in full, with the rest retrieved from reference TRBV9 and TRBJ2-1, is DSGVTQTPKHLITATGQRVTLRCSPRSGDLSVYWYQQSLDQGLQFLIQYYNGEERAKGNILERFSAQQFPDLHSELNLSSLELGDSALYFCASSVAGGPGNEQFFGPGTRLTVL.

This chain joins TRBV4-1 and TRBJ2-5; a weak D match, TRBD1 (5 bases). V was trimmed by 0 bases and J by 4 bases, leaving 12 bases between them. Germline V gene lookup returns CDR1 MGHRA and CDR2 YSYEKL. This CDR3 has 15 amino acids. CDR3 amino acids: CASSQEGASSETQYF. The CDR3 DNA reads TGCGCCAGCAGCCAAGAAGGGGCGTCGTCAGAGACCCAGTACTTC.

This clone was seen once. CDR3 sequence reads: CASSPNFLRGYTF. The CDR3 nucleotides read TGTGCCAGCTCACCAAACTTCCTGCGTGGCTACACCTTC. The chain links TRBV18 to TRBJ1-2; D is unresolved. The CDR3 contains 13 residues. Between the trimmed V and J ends, which lost 2 bases and 7 bases, there was a span of 11 bases. CDR1 and CDR2 from the germline V gene are KGHSH and LQKENI.

This chain uses TRBV6-4 with TRBJ2-3; tentative D call: TRBD1 (6 bases). Trimming took 6 bases from V and 10 from J, leaving 23 bases between them. Germline assignment: CDR1 MRHNA and CDR2 SNTAGT. The length of the CDR3 is 15 residues. CDR3 residues: CASRPRQVQVSPQYF. DNA of the CDR3: TGTGCCAGCAGACCCCGACAGGTCCAGGTGAGTCCGCAGTATTTT.

V usage is TRBV2 and J usage is TRBJ2-5; TRBD1 matches at 10 bases. Germline CDR1 and CDR2: SNHLY and FYNNEI. J lost 1 base, V lost 8 bases, and 10 bases had no gene match. The CDR3 is 16 residues long. The CDR3 loop is CASRRQGATVQETQYF. The DNA of the CDR3 is TGTGCCAGCCGACGACAGGGGGCCACCGTCCAAGAGACCCAGTACTTC.

The chain employs TRBV6-1 and TRBJ1-6; TRBD1 aligns across 7 bases. This CDR3 region has 14 residues. The trim removed 5 bases at V and 9 bases at J, leaving 7 bases unmatched. In germline, CDR1 is MNHNS, CDR2 SASEGT. CDR3 region: CASSSQGLVSPLHF. CDR3 nucleotide sequence: TGTGCCAGCAGTTCACAGGGGTTGGTTTCACCCCTCCACTTT.

This chain connects TRBV27 to TRBJ2-1; 9 nucleotides match TRBD1. V lost 5 bases, J lost 4 bases, and 6 bases stayed unmatched. The CDR3 spans 15 residues. Germline loops: CDR1 MNHEY, CDR2 SMNVEV (reference sequence). The CDR3: CASSPRGQGYNEQFF. CDR3 sequence (DNA): TGTGCCAGCAGTCCTCGGGGACAGGGTTACAATGAGCAGTTCTTC.

The CDR3 sequence: CAISETGSGELFF. In DNA form, the CDR3 reads TGTGCCATCAGTGAGACAGGGTCCGGGGAGCTGTTTTTT. This sequence joins TRBV10-3 and TRBJ2-2; D possibly corresponds to TRBD1 (6 bases). The germline CDR1 and CDR2 sequences are ENHRY and SYGVKD. Trimming removed 2 bases at V and 6 bases at J, with 7 bases between. CDR3 length: 13 amino acids.

In DNA, the CDR3 is TGTGCCAGCAGCTTACGAGGGCTAGCGGAGCACATGAATGAGCAGTTCTTC. Protein sequence: CASSLRGLAEHMNEQFF. This chain joins TRBV11-2 and TRBJ2-1; TRBD2 aligns across 7 bases. The CDR3 has 17 amino acids. V shed 2 bases and J 7 bases; nucleotides not matched to a gene: 14. Germline CDR1 SGHAT, CDR2 FQNNGV.

This clone occurred a few times. The V call is TRBV28, the J call TRBJ2-7, with 11 nucleotides matching TRBD2. This CDR3 has 14 residues. The V and J ends lost 6 bases and 5 bases, in that order; junction bases with no gene match: 6. Germline lookup yields CDR1 MDHEN and CDR2 SYDVKM. CDR3 sequence reads: CASRLAGGRDEQYF. CDR3 sequence (DNA): TGTGCCAGCAGGCTAGCGGGAGGCCGGGACGAGCAGTACTTC.

This clone showed up just once. This chain links TRBV6-5 with TRBJ1-1; no reliable D call. The CDR3 has 13 residues. Trimming left V 6 bases short and J 3 bases short, with 11 bases between. Per germline, CDR1 MNHEY and CDR2 SVGAGI. The CDR3 nucleotides are TGTGCCAGCAGATTGGTTGCGGACACTGAAGCTTTCTTT. Amino acids: CASRLVADTEAFF.

The gene calls are TRBV5-1 and TRBJ1-1, with 7 bases that match TRBD1. J lost 3 bases, V lost 2 bases, and 4 bases had no gene match. Germline V lookup: CDR1 SGHRS, CDR2 YFSETQ. CDR3 length: 14 residues. The CDR3 bases are TGCGCCAGCAGCTTAGACAGGGCTGACACTGAAGCTTTCTTT. This codes for CASSLDRADTEAFF.

The chain is built from TRBV30 and TRBJ2-3, with TRBD2 matching over 11 bases. There are 14 residues in the CDR3. Trimming at V came to 6 bases and at J to 3 bases, leaving 5 bases not matched to a gene. CDR1 and CDR2 from the germline V gene are GTSNPN and SVGIG (reference sequence). In nucleotides, the CDR3 is TGTGCCTGCAGACTAGCGGGATCGACAGATACGCAGTATTTT. Translation: CACRLAGSTDTQYF.

The rearrangement joins TRBV5-4 to TRBJ2-3; 10 bases align to TRBD1. CDR1 and CDR2 (germline): SGHNT, YYREEE (reference sequence). The CDR3 covers 14 residues. V trimming: 8 bases; J trimming: 8 bases; junction bases outside the gene matches: 11. This chain's CDR3 is CASSGQGSVGTQYF. In DNA form, the CDR3 reads TGTGCCAGTTCGGGACAGGGGAGTGTAGGTACGCAGTATTTT.

This rearrangement joins TRBV27 to TRBJ2-2, with TRBD2 matching over 9 bases. Germline V gives CDR1 MNHEY, CDR2 SMNVEV (reference sequence). The CDR3 runs to 16 residues. Trimming cost V 2 bases and J 7 bases; bases outside gene matches: 8. The CDR3 sequence: CASSLSSGRGYGELFF. Written as DNA, the CDR3 is TGTGCCAGCAGTTTAAGTAGCGGGAGAGGGTACGGGGAGCTGTTTTTT.

The rearrangement links TRBV9 to TRBJ2-7; no firm D call. CDR1 SGDLS and CDR2 YYNGEE come from the germline V gene. Trimming took off 4 bases at V and 1 base at J, with 15 bases between the two ends. This CDR3 region has 15 residues. The CDR3 region has the DNA TGTGCCAGCAGCCCCAACTATAACCCGTCCTACGAGCAGTACTTC. Protein product: CASSPNYNPSYEQYF.

V gene TRBV19 combines with J gene TRBJ1-5; the D gene is possibly TRBD1 (5 bases). The ends were cut back, 9 bases at V and 0 bases at J, with 9 bases in the middle. The CDR3 extends over 13 amino acids. The germline CDR1 and CDR2 sequences are LNHDA and SQIVND (reference sequence). The CDR3 is CASQGYSNQPQHF. The CDR3 DNA sequence: TGTGCCAGCCAGGGCTATAGCAATCAGCCCCAGCATTTT.

J is TRBJ2-1 and V is TRBV6-1; TRBD1 matches at 7 bases. Germline trimming cut 3 bases from V and 4 bases from J; bases unmatched to any gene: 3. Per germline, CDR1 MNHNS and CDR2 SASEGT. CDR3 size: 14 residues. Here the CDR3 reads CASSDWDSYNEQFF. DNA for the CDR3: TGTGCCAGCAGTGACTGGGACAGTTACAATGAGCAGTTCTTC.

This chain connects TRBV15 to TRBJ2-1, with TRBD1 as a possible D gene (7 bases). This CDR3 is built from 16 residues. Trimming left V 2 bases short and J 9 bases short, with 20 bases between. Germline values: CDR1 LNHNV, CDR2 YYDKDF (reference sequence). The CDR3 loop is CATSRQGVAAAFEQFF. CDR3 bases: TGTGCCACCAGCAGACAGGGGGTAGCGGCCGCTTTTGAGCAGTTCTTC.

CDR3 protein: CASSPGQVQYNEQFF. Here the CDR3 DNA reads TGTGCCAGCTCACCGGGACAGGTTCAGTACAATGAGCAGTTCTTC. This chain links TRBV18 with TRBJ2-1; 8 nucleotides match TRBD1. After removal of 3 bases from V and 4 bases from J, the junction contained 5 bases not matched to a gene. Germline V gene lookup returns CDR1 KGHSH and CDR2 LQKENI. The CDR3 is made up of 15 amino acids.